This T cell receptor beta chain was identified during a study of CD8 T cells in ankylosing spondylitis. Findings of the study overall: Blood from ankylosing spondylitis patients appeared to carry a characteristic roughly eight-variant TCR beta motif.

Via MiXCR, TCRdb re-called the 5' RACE reads, giving one row per CDR3 protein. Seen here are about 750,000 distinct CDR3 sequences, roughly 19% observed once, and the top ten hold about 20%. This clonotype was recorded a few times. Its antigen remains unidentified. After removal of 2 bases from V and 3 bases from J, the junction contained 9 bases not matched to a gene. The germline V gene encodes CDR1 LGHDT and CDR2 YNNKEL (reference sequence). This CDR3 region has 17 residues. The V and J genes are TRBV3-1 and TRBJ1-2; TRBD1 aligns across 10 bases. Input material: blood, either unsorted or a sorted T cell fraction (not recorded which). This clonotype was obtained from a male donor with ankylosing spondylitis. CDR3 protein: CASSQNDRGPVYYGYTF. CDR3 nucleotide sequence: TGTGCCAGCAGCCAAAATGACAGGGGGCCTGTTTACTATGGCTACACCTTC.